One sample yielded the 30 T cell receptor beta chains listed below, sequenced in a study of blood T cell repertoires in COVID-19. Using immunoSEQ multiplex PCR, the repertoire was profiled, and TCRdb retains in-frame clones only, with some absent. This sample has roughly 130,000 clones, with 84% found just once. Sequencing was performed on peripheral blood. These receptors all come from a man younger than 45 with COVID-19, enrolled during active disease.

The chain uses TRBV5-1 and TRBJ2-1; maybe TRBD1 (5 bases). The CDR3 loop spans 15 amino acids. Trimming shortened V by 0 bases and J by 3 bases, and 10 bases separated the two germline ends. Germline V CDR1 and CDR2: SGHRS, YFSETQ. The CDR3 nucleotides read TGCGCCAGCAGCTTGGAAGGGGCTAGCTACAATGAGCAGTTCTTC. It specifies CASSLEGASYNEQFF. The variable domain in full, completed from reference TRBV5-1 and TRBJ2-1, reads KAGVTQTPRYLIKTRGQQVTLSCSPISGHRSVSWYQQTPGQGLQFLFEYFSETQRNKGNFPGRFSGRQFSNSRSEMNVSTLELGDSALYLCASSLEGASYNEQFFGPGTRLTVL.

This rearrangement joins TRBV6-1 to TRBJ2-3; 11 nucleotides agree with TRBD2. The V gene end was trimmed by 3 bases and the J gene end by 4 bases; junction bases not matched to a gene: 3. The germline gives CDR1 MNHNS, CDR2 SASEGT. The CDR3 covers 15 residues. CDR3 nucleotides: TGTGCCAGCAGTGATAGCGGGAGGGGTGCAGATACGCAGTATTTT. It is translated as CASSDSGRGADTQYF.

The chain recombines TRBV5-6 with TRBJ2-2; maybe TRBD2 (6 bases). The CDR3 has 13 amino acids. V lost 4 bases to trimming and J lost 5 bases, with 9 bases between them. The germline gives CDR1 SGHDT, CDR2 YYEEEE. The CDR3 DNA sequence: TGTGCCAGCAGCGGAGGGGAAACCGGGGAGCTGTTTTTT. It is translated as CASSGGETGELFF.

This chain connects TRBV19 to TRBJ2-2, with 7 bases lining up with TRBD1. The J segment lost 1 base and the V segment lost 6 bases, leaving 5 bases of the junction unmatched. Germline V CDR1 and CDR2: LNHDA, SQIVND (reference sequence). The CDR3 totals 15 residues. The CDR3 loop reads CASRRRQGNTGELFF. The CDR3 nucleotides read TGTGCCAGTAGACGACGACAGGGGAACACCGGGGAGCTGTTTTTT.

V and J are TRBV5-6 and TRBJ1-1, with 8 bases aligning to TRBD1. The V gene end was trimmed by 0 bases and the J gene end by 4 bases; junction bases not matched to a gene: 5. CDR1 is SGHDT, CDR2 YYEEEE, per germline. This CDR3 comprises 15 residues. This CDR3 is CASSLVQGAGTEAFF. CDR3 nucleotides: TGTGCCAGCAGCTTGGTTCAGGGGGCGGGCACTGAAGCTTTCTTT.

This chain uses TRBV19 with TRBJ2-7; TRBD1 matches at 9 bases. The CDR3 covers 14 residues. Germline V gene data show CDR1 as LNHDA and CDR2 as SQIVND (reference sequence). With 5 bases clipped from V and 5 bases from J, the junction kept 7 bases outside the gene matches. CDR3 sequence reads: CASSQQGASDEQYF. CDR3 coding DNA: TGTGCCAGTAGTCAACAGGGGGCGTCGGACGAGCAGTACTTC.

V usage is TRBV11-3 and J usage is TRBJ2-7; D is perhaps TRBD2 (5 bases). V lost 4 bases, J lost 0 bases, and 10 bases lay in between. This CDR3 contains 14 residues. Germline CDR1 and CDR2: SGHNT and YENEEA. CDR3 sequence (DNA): TGTGCCAGCAGCTCTAGCAGGAGCTCCTACGAGCAGTACTTC. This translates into CASSSSRSSYEQYF.

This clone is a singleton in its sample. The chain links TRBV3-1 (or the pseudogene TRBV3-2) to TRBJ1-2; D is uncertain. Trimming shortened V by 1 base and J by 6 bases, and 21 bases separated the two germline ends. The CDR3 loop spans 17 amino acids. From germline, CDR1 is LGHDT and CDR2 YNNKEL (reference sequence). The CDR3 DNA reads TGTGCCAGCAGCCAAGGCCTCGAGGACTGGACCCTCCATGGCTACACCTTC. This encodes CASSQGLEDWTLHGYTF.

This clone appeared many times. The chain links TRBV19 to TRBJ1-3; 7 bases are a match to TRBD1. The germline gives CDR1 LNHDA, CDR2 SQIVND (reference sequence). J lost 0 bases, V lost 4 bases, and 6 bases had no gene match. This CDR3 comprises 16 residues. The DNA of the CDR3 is TGTGCCAGTAGTAGGGACAGAGGAGTCTCTGGAAACACCATATATTTT. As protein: CASSRDRGVSGNTIYF.

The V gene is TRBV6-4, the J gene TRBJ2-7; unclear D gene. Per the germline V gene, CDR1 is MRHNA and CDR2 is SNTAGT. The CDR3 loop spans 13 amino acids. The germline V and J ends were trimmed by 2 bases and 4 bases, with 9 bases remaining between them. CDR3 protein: CASSDVQSYEQYF. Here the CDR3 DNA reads TGTGCCAGCAGTGACGTACAGAGTTACGAGCAGTACTTC.

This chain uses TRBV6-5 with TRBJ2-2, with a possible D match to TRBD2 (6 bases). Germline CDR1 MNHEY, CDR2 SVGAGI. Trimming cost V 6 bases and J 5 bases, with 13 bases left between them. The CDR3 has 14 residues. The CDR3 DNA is TGTGCCAGCAGGGCTAGCGTGACGACCGGGGAGCTGTTTTTT. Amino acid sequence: CASRASVTTGELFF.

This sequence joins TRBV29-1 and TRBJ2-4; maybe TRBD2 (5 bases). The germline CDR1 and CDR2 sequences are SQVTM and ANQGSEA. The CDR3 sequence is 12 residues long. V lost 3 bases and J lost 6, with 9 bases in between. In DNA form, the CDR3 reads TGCAGCGTTGATGGACGGGGAAACATTCAGTACTTC. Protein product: CSVDGRGNIQYF.

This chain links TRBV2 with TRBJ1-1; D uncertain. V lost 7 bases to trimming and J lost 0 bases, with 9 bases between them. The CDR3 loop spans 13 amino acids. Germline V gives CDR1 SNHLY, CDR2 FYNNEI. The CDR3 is CASIWQMNTEAFF. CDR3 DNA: TGTGCCAGCATCTGGCAGATGAACACTGAAGCTTTCTTT.

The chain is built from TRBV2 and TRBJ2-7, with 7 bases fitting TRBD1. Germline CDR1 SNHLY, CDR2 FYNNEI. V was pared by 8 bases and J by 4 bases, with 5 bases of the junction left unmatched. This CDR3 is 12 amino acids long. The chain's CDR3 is CASDRDMYEQYF. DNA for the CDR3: TGTGCCAGCGACAGGGACATGTACGAGCAGTACTTC.

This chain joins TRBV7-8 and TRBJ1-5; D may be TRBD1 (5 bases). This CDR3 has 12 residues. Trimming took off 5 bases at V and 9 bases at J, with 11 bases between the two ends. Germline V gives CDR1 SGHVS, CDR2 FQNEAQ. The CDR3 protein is CASSPQVVPQHF. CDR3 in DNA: TGTGCCAGCAGCCCACAGGTGGTGCCCCAGCATTTT. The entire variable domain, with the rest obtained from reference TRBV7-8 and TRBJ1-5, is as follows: GAGVSQSPRYKVAKRGQDVALRCDPISGHVSLFWYQQALGQGPEFLTYFQNEAQLDKSGLPSDRFFAERPEGSVSTLKIQRTQQEDSAVYLCASSPQVVPQHFGDGTRLSIL.

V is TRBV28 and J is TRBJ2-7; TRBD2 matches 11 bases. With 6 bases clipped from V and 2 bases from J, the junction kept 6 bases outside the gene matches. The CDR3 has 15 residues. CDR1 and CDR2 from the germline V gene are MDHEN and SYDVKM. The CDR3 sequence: CASRSTSGAAYEQYF. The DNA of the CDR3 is TGTGCCAGCAGGTCGACTAGCGGGGCCGCCTACGAGCAGTACTTC. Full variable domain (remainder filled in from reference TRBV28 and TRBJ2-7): DVKVTQSSRYLVKRTGEKVFLECVQDMDHENMFWYRQDPGLGLRLIYFSYDVKMKEKGDIPEGYSVSREKKERFSLILESASTNQTSMYLCASRSTSGAAYEQYFGPGTRLTVT.

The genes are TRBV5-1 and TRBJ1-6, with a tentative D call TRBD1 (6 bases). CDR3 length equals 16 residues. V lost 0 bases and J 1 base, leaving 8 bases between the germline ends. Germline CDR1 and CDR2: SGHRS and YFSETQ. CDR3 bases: TGCGCCAGCAGCTTGGCCGGACAGTCCTATAATTCACCCCTCCACTTT. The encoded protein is CASSLAGQSYNSPLHF.

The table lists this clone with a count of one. The CDR3 DNA is TGTGCCAGCAGCATACAGGGGGAAGCCTACGAGCAGTACTTC. Translated, it gives CASSIQGEAYEQYF. This chain connects TRBV11-3 to TRBJ2-7; 8 positions agree with TRBD1. The CDR3 covers 14 residues. Germline CDR1 reads SGHNT; CDR2 reads YENEEA. J lost 2 bases, V lost 5 bases, and 5 bases had no gene match.

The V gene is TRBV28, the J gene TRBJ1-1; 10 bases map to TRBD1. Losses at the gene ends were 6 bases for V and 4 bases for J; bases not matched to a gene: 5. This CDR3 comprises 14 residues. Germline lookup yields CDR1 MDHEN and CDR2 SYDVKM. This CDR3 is CASREGTGATEAFF. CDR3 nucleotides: TGTGCCAGCAGGGAAGGGACAGGGGCCACTGAAGCTTTCTTT.

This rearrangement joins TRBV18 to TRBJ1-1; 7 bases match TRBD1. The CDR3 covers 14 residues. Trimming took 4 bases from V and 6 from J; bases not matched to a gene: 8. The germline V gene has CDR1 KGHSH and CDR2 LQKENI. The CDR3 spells CASSLQTGRSEAFF. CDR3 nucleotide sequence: TGTGCCAGCTCACTTCAGACAGGGCGATCTGAAGCTTTCTTT.

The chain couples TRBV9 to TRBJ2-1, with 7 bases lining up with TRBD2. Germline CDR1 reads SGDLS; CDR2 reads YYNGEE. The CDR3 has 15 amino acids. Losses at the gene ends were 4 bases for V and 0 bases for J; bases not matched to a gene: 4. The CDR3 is CASSSGGSSYNEQFF. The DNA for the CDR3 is TGTGCCAGCAGCTCCGGCGGGAGCTCCTACAATGAGCAGTTCTTC. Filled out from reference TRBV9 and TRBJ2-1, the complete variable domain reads DSGVTQTPKHLITATGQRVTLRCSPRSGDLSVYWYQQSLDQGLQFLIQYYNGEERAKGNILERFSAQQFPDLHSELNLSSLELGDSALYFCASSSGGSSYNEQFFGPGTRLTVL.

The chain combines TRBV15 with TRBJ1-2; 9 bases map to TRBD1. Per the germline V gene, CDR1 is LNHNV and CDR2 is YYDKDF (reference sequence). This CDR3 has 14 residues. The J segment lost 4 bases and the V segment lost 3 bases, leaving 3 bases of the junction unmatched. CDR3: CATSRDRGSYGYTF. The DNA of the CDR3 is TGTGCCACCAGCAGGGACAGGGGTAGCTATGGCTACACCTTC.

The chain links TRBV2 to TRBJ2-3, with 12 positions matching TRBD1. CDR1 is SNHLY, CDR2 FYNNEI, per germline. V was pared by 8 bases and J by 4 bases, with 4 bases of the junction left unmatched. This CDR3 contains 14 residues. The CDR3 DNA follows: TGTGCCAGCGCCGGGACAGGGGGCTCAGATACGCAGTATTTT. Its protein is CASAGTGGSDTQYF.

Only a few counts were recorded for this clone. The CDR3 coding sequence is TGTGCCAGTAAGGTTGGAGGGACTACAGATACGCAGTATTTT. Translated, it gives CASKVGGTTDTQYF. V gene TRBV19 combines with J gene TRBJ2-3; the D gene is possibly TRBD2 (6 bases). V lost 7 bases, J lost 3 bases, and 14 bases lay in between. The CDR3 is made up of 14 amino acids. The germline V gene encodes CDR1 LNHDA and CDR2 SQIVND (reference sequence).

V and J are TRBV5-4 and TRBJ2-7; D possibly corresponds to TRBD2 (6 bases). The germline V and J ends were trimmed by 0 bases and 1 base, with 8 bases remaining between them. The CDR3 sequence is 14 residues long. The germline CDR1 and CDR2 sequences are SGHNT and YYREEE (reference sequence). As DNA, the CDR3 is TGTGCCAGCAGCTTGGGGGCGGGGTCCTACGAGCAGTACTTC. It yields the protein CASSLGAGSYEQYF.

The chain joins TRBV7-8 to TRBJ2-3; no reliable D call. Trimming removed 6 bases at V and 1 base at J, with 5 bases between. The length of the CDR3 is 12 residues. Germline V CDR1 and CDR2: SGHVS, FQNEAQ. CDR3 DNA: TGTGCCAGCAGGATAGGCACAGATACGCAGTATTTT. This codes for CASRIGTDTQYF. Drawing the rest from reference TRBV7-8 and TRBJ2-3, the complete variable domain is GAGVSQSPRYKVAKRGQDVALRCDPISGHVSLFWYQQALGQGPEFLTYFQNEAQLDKSGLPSDRFFAERPEGSVSTLKIQRTQQEDSAVYLCASRIGTDTQYFGPGTRLTVL.

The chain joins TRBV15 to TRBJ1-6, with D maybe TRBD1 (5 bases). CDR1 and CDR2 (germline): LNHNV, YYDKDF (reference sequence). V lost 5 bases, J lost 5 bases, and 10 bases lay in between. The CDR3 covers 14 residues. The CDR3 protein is CATSRQKNNSPLHF. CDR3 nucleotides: TGTGCCACCAGCCGACAGAAAAATAATTCACCCCTCCACTTT.

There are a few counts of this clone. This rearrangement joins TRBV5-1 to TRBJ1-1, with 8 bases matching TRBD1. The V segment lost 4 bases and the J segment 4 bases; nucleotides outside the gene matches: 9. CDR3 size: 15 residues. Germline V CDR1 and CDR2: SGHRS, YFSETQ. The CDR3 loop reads CASSGGTGFTTEAFF. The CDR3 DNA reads TGCGCCAGCAGCGGGGGGACAGGTTTTACCACTGAAGCTTTCTTT.

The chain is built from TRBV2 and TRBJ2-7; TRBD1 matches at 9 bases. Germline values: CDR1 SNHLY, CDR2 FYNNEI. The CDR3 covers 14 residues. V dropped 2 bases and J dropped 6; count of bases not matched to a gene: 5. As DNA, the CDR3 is TGTGCCAGCAGTGAAACCCCGGACAGGGGCGAGCAGTACTTC. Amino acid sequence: CASSETPDRGEQYF.

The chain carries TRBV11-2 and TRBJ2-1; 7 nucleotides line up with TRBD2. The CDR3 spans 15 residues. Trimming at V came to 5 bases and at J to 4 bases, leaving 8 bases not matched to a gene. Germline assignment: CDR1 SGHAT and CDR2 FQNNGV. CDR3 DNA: TGTGCCAGCAGCGGGATTAGCGGGCCGTACAATGAGCAGTTCTTC. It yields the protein CASSGISGPYNEQFF. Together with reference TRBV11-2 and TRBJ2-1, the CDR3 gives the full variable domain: EAGVAQSPRYKIIEKRQSVAFWCNPISGHATLYWYQQILGQGPKLLIQFQNNGVVDDSQLPKDRFSAERLKGVDSTLKIQPAKLEDSAVYLCASSGISGPYNEQFFGPGTRLTVL.